Each of the 14 T cell receptor beta chains below was sequenced from the same sample in a study of blood T cell repertoires in COVID-19. Produced via immunoSEQ multiplex PCR; TCRdb's table is partial and in-frame only. The table lists roughly 200,000 clones, over 70% of them singletons. Material: peripheral blood. Receptors originate from a man aged 55 to 70 with acute or convalescent COVID-19.

The chain uses TRBV9 and TRBJ2-7; a weak D match, TRBD1 (5 bases). The CDR3 covers 15 residues. Germline CDR1 reads SGDLS; CDR2 reads YYNGEE. The ends were cut back, 1 base at V and 1 base at J, with 12 bases in the middle. In DNA form, the CDR3 reads TGTGCCAGCAGCGTATTCAGGGTAAGGTCCTACGAGCAGTACTTC. Protein product: CASSVFRVRSYEQYF.

This clone was counted between two and nine times. This chain uses TRBV7-2 with TRBJ1-6; TRBD1 aligns across 7 bases. Germline CDR1 SGHTA, CDR2 FQGNSA. CDR3 length: 15 residues. J lost 1 base, V lost 6 bases, and 3 bases had no gene match. DNA of the CDR3: TGTGCCAGCAGGTACAGGGGTTCCTATAATTCACCCCTCCACTTT. It yields the protein CASRYRGSYNSPLHF.

This clone was seen a single time. V and J are TRBV4-1 and TRBJ1-2; 7 bases line up with TRBD1. J lost 4 bases, V lost 1 base, and 6 bases had no gene match. CDR3 length: 15 residues. The germline V gene encodes CDR1 MGHRA and CDR2 YSYEKL. CDR3 bases: TGCGCCAGCAGCCAAGCCACCACAGGGGCCTATGGCTACACCTTC. Protein: CASSQATTGAYGYTF.

In its sample, this clone was seen a few times. The sample contains more than one DNA sequence encoding this CDR3. This chain connects TRBV6-5 to TRBJ2-1, with a weak D call TRBD2 (5 bases). Germline values: CDR1 MNHEY, CDR2 SVGAGI. V was clipped by 3 bases and J by 6 bases, with 12 bases between them. This CDR3 region has 14 residues. CDR3 residues: CASSYSGKGNEQFF. The CDR3 DNA sequence: TGTGCCAGCAGTTATTCGGGGAAGGGCAATGAGCAGTTCTTC.

The J gene is TRBJ1-1, the V gene TRBV6-6; D is undetermined. V was clipped by 7 bases and J by 7 bases, with 10 bases between them. This CDR3 has 11 residues. Germline V gene lookup returns CDR1 MNHNY and CDR2 SVGAGI (reference sequence). As DNA, the CDR3 is TGTGCCAGCACCGAGGCCCGTGAAGCTTTCTTT. Protein product: CASTEAREAFF.

The chain links TRBV27 to TRBJ2-1; D call uncertain. The V gene lost 3 bases and the J gene lost 6 bases, with 9 bases spanning the gap. CDR1 and CDR2 from the germline V gene are MNHEY and SMNVEV (reference sequence). The CDR3 has 13 residues. The CDR3 reads CASSLGPLNEQFF. The DNA for the CDR3 is TGTGCCAGCAGTTTGGGCCCTCTCAATGAGCAGTTCTTC.

This sequence joins TRBV11-2 and TRBJ2-7; 13 bases are a match to TRBD2. V lost 6 bases, J lost 2 bases, and 16 bases stayed unmatched. The CDR3 consists of 19 residues. The germline V gene encodes CDR1 SGHAT and CDR2 FQNNGV. CDR3 in amino acids: CASRPISGTSGEDPYEQYF. CDR3 bases: TGTGCCAGCAGACCCATCTCCGGGACTAGCGGGGAAGATCCCTACGAGCAGTACTTC.

The rearrangement links TRBV5-1 to TRBJ1-1, with D maybe TRBD1 (5 bases). The CDR3 is 14 amino acids. The germline gives CDR1 SGHRS, CDR2 YFSETQ. The V end lost 0 bases, the J end lost 4 bases, and 10 bases lay between the germline ends. The CDR3 is CASSLVGGSTEAFF. CDR3 nucleotide sequence: TGCGCCAGCAGCTTGGTGGGGGGAAGCACTGAAGCTTTCTTT.

V is TRBV5-1 and J is TRBJ2-3, with 13 bases identical to TRBD2. CDR3 length equals 20 residues. Unmatched junction bases numbered 12, after V lost 0 bases and J lost 2 bases. Looked up from germline, CDR1 is SGHRS and CDR2 is YFSETQ. DNA of the CDR3: TGCGCCAGCAGCTTGGATGGCACTAGCGGGAGGGCGTGGGACACAGATACGCAGTATTTT. Translating gives CASSLDGTSGRAWDTDTQYF.

The J gene is TRBJ1-1, the V gene TRBV3-1 (or the pseudogene TRBV3-2); TRBD1 matches 9 bases. The germline V gene has CDR1 LGHDT and CDR2 YNNKEL (reference sequence). Trimming at V came to 4 bases and at J to 4 bases, leaving 4 bases not matched to a gene. The length of the CDR3 is 14 residues. CDR3 in amino acids: CASSRRDRVTEAFF. The CDR3 bases are TGTGCCAGCAGCCGACGGGACAGGGTCACTGAAGCTTTCTTT.

The chain links TRBV6-2 or TRBV6-3 to TRBJ1-5; D unresolved. The germline V gene has CDR1 MNHEY and CDR2 SVGEGT. The CDR3 loop spans 14 amino acids. V dropped 2 bases and J dropped 5 bases, with 10 bases sitting between them. The CDR3 DNA sequence: TGTGCCAGCAGTTACGACTCCGGCGATCAGCCCCAGCATTTT. Translated: CASSYDSGDQPQHF.

The chain employs TRBV23-1 and TRBJ2-1; D perhaps matches TRBD1 (5 bases). TRBV23-1 falls under the ORF class, with uncertain function. The CDR3 is 13 amino acids. V shed 10 bases and J shed 1 base, with 11 bases lying between them. The CDR3 protein is CANRDSSYNEQFF. In DNA form, the CDR3 reads TGCGCCAACCGAGACAGTTCCTACAATGAGCAGTTCTTC.

This chain uses TRBV18 with TRBJ2-2; 8 nucleotides align to TRBD1. The CDR3 is made up of 17 amino acids. Germline assignment: CDR1 KGHSH and CDR2 LQKENI. The V gene end was trimmed by 3 bases and the J gene end by 7 bases; junction bases not matched to a gene: 13. In DNA form, the CDR3 reads TGTGCCAGCTCACCGTTCGAGACAGGGGATTATAACGGGGAGCTGTTTTTT. This sequence encodes CASSPFETGDYNGELFF.

The chain has TRBV25-1 and TRBJ1-4; no clear D gene. The length of the CDR3 is 15 residues. Trimming removed 1 base at V and 2 bases at J, with 8 bases between. The germline V gene has CDR1 MGHDK and CDR2 SYGVNS. The CDR3 protein is CASSELAGTNEKLFF. The CDR3 coding sequence is TGTGCCAGCAGTGAATTAGCTGGGACTAATGAAAAACTGTTTTTT.